Presented here are 5 T cell receptor beta chains from one specimen sequenced in a study of cytotoxic CD8 clonotypes in ibrutinib-treated CLL. The method was immunoSEQ multiplex PCR; TCRdb's version includes in-frame clones alone and lacks a portion of them. Of about 300,000 clones listed, around 76% are singletons. The input for sequencing was PBMCs, taken at disease progression, from a patient treated with ibrutinib. These receptors all come from a human donor with chronic lymphocytic leukemia.

This chain links TRBV7-2 with TRBJ1-2; unclear D gene. The CDR3 runs to 14 residues. Trimming shortened V by 5 bases and J by 2 bases, and 12 bases separated the two germline ends. CDR1 and CDR2 (germline): SGHTA, FQGNSA. This CDR3 reads CASSPGRINYGYTF. CDR3 bases: TGTGCCAGCAGCCCTGGGAGAATCAACTATGGCTACACCTTC.

V and J are TRBV11-2 and TRBJ2-3; unclear D gene. Between the trimmed V and J ends, which lost 0 bases and 1 base, there was a span of 8 bases. The CDR3 contains 15 residues. Germline V gives CDR1 SGHAT, CDR2 FQNNGV. The CDR3 protein is CASSLDGSRTDTQYF. CDR3 nucleotide sequence: TGTGCCAGCAGCTTAGATGGCAGCCGCACAGATACGCAGTATTTT.

This clone was counted a few times. The chain's CDR3 is CASSPQWGGGYSPRDTQYF. The CDR3 DNA reads TGTGCCAGCTCACCACAATGGGGAGGGGGCTATTCCCCAAGAGATACGCAGTATTTT. This sequence joins TRBV18 and TRBJ2-3, with D tentatively TRBD1 or TRBD2 (7 bases each). Germline CDR1 is KGHSH and CDR2 is LQKENI. V was clipped by 1 base and J by 5 bases, with 25 bases between them. The CDR3 is 19 amino acids.

The rearrangement uses TRBV4-1 and TRBJ2-3, with TRBD1 identical over 10 bases. The J segment lost 6 bases and the V segment lost 3 bases, leaving 18 bases of the junction unmatched. Germline CDR1 is MGHRA and CDR2 is YSYEKL. This CDR3 has 19 amino acids. The CDR3 DNA follows: TGCGCCAGCAGCCAGTCCTCGACAGGGGGCGTTTTATTAGGCGATACGCAGTATTTT. It codes for CASSQSSTGGVLLGDTQYF.

This chain links TRBV27 with TRBJ2-1; D uncertain. The CDR3 runs 15 residues. Germline lookup yields CDR1 MNHEY and CDR2 SMNVEV (reference sequence). V lost 0 bases and J lost 4, with 10 bases in between. The CDR3 loop reads CASSLSGSGYNEQFF. CDR3 DNA sequence: TGTGCCAGCAGTTTATCGGGATCCGGTTACAATGAGCAGTTCTTC.